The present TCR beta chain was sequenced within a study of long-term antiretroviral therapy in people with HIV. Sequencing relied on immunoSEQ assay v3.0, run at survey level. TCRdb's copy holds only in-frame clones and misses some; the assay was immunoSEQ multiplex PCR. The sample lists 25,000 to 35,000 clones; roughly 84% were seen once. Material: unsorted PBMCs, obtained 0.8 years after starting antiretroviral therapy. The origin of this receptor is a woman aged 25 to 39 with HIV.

CDR3 nucleotides: TGTGCCAGCAGCTTAATGAGAGAGATGTGTTTGGCGGGGGGATCCTACGAGCAGTACGTC. Encoded protein: CASSLMREMCLAGGSYEQYV. The chain has TRBV7-3 and TRBJ2-7; 8 bases match TRBD2. After removal of 1 base from V and 1 base from J, the junction contained 18 bases not matched to a gene. CDR1 is SGHTA, CDR2 FQGTGA, per germline. CDR3 size: 20 residues.